The entry below gives a single T cell receptor beta chain sequence along with its context. These data are taken from a study of blood T cell repertoires in COVID-19. In the study overall: Samples of COVID-19 (acute and convalescent) were obtained from the United States, Italy and Spain.

TCRdb's copy holds only in-frame clones and misses some; the assay was immunoSEQ multiplex PCR. The sample holds 200,000 to 300,000 clones, about 91% seen once. The V end lost 6 bases, the J end lost 4 bases, and 10 bases lay between the germline ends. This CDR3 is built from 13 residues. CDR1 is SQVTM, CDR2 ANQGSEA, per germline. The chain uses TRBV29-1 and TRBJ2-6; no firm D call. Specimen: peripheral blood. The source of this sequence is a person aged 18 to 35 with COVID-19, enrolled during active disease. The CDR3 sequence: CSVQVAGANVLTF. DNA for the CDR3: TGCAGCGTCCAGGTTGCCGGGGCCAACGTCCTGACTTTC.